The clone carrying this TCR beta chain has ten or more counts. The antigen remains unidentified. Per germline, CDR1 MDHEN and CDR2 SYDVKM. This CDR3 has 14 amino acids. After removal of 8 bases from V and 3 bases from J, the junction contained 7 bases not matched to a gene. Amplified TCR beta CDR3 regions derived from RNA transcripts. The TCR CDR3 was amplified in a first-round RT-PCR using the HTBI primer set. TCRdb reprocessed the multiplex PCR reads via MiXCR and lists one record per CDR3 protein. The repertoire holds 400,000 or so distinct CDR3 sequences, with roughly an eighth as singletons. This sample was taken from a study of T cells in Graves' hyperthyroidism and ophthalmopathy. Notes on the study in general: Blood held most thyroid clonotypes expanded above 0.001 frequency.

Sequencing input: blood. The source is a man between 45 and 60 years old with Graves' ophthalmopathy. The V and J genes are TRBV28 and TRBJ2-7; 10 bases are shared with TRBD2. The CDR3 loop is CASRPGTSDYEQYF. CDR3 DNA: TGTGCCAGCCGTCCCGGGACTAGCGACTACGAGCAGTACTTC. The whole variable domain, remainder taken from reference TRBV28 and TRBJ2-7, is DVKVTQSSRYLVKRTGEKVFLECVQDMDHENMFWYRQDPGLGLRLIYFSYDVKMKEKGDIPEGYSVSREKKERFSLILESASTNQTSMYLCASRPGTSDYEQYFGPGTRLTVT.